The 12 T cell receptor beta chains below were found in one sample sequenced in a study of cytomegalovirus exposure and HLA in healthy donors. It was with 60 Vbeta and 13 Jbeta primers that the PCR ran. Measured with immunoSEQ multiplex PCR; TCRdb has only the in-frame clones, and not every one. The sample consists of approximately 100,000 clones, 64% of them appearing once. Sequenced material: PBMCs. The receptor source for this set is a man in his 60s in good health and CMV-seronegative.

This rearrangement joins TRBV11-2 to TRBJ2-7, with D possibly matching TRBD2 (6 bases). The V gene's germline CDR1 is SGHAT and CDR2 FQNNGV. This CDR3 contains 16 residues. Trimming left V 4 bases short and J 3 bases short, with 19 bases between. The CDR3 here is CASSSLVVGGNYEQYF. Here the CDR3 DNA reads TGTGCCAGCAGCTCATTAGTGGTGGGGGGTAACTACGAGCAGTACTTC. The complete variable domain, with remaining parts taken from reference TRBV11-2 and TRBJ2-7, reads EAGVAQSPRYKIIEKRQSVAFWCNPISGHATLYWYQQILGQGPKLLIQFQNNGVVDDSQLPKDRFSAERLKGVDSTLKIQPAKLEDSAVYLCASSSLVVGGNYEQYFGPGTRLTVT.

The chain combines TRBV13 with TRBJ1-1, with D perhaps TRBD1 (5 bases). CDR3 length: 18 amino acids. Germline lookup yields CDR1 PRHDT and CDR2 FYEKMQ (reference sequence). Trimming shortened V by 1 base and J by 0 bases, and 18 bases separated the two germline ends. In nucleotides, the CDR3 is TGTGCCAGCAGCTTAGCGGGGGGGGTACGGGGAATGAACACTGAAGCTTTCTTT. Translated: CASSLAGGVRGMNTEAFF. The full variable domain, completed using reference TRBV13 and TRBJ1-1, is AAGVIQSPRHLIKEKRETATLKCYPIPRHDTVYWYQQGPGQDPQFLISFYEKMQSDKGSIPDRFSAQQFSDYHSELNMSSLELGDSALYFCASSLAGGVRGMNTEAFFGQGTRLTVV.

This rearrangement joins TRBV18 to TRBJ2-5; 10 bases are a match to TRBD1. This CDR3 contains 15 residues. Germline-derived CDR1 and CDR2 are KGHSH and LQKENI. J gave up 4 bases and V 3 bases, and 5 bases lay outside the gene matches. As DNA, the CDR3 is TGTGCCAGCTCACCGGGACAGGGGTCAAGAGAGACCCAGTACTTC. Translating gives CASSPGQGSRETQYF.

J is TRBJ1-5 and V is TRBV28, with D perhaps TRBD1 (5 bases). Between the trimmed V and J ends, which lost 1 base and 3 bases, there was a span of 13 bases. The germline V gene has CDR1 MDHEN and CDR2 SYDVKM. The length of the CDR3 is 16 residues. The CDR3 loop reads CASSLSGGLNNQPQHF. The CDR3 DNA reads TGTGCCAGCAGTTTATCTGGGGGGTTGAACAATCAGCCCCAGCATTTT. Filled out from reference TRBV28 and TRBJ1-5, the complete variable domain reads DVKVTQSSRYLVKRTGEKVFLECVQDMDHENMFWYRQDPGLGLRLIYFSYDVKMKEKGDIPEGYSVSREKKERFSLILESASTNQTSMYLCASSLSGGLNNQPQHFGDGTRLSIL.

The chain recombines TRBV6-4 with TRBJ2-3; 8 nucleotides line up with TRBD1. This CDR3 contains 14 residues. Per the germline V gene, CDR1 is MRHNA and CDR2 is SNTAGT. Losses at the gene ends were 0 bases for V and 4 bases for J; bases not matched to a gene: 0. In DNA, the CDR3 is TGTGCCAGCAGTGACTCGACAGGGGCAGATACGCAGTATTTT. This sequence encodes CASSDSTGADTQYF.

This chain connects TRBV9 to TRBJ1-2, with TRBD1 matching 7 bases. CDR3 length equals 15 residues. The V and J ends lost 4 bases and 8 bases, in that order; junction bases with no gene match: 14. Germline values: CDR1 SGDLS, CDR2 YYNGEE. The CDR3 region has the DNA TGTGCCAGCAGCACCTCGGACAGGTTCGAGTCCGGCTACACCTTC. This codes for CASSTSDRFESGYTF. Together with reference TRBV9 and TRBJ1-2, the CDR3 gives the full variable domain: DSGVTQTPKHLITATGQRVTLRCSPRSGDLSVYWYQQSLDQGLQFLIQYYNGEERAKGNILERFSAQQFPDLHSELNLSSLELGDSALYFCASSTSDRFESGYTFGSGTRLTVV.

The chain links TRBV7-9 to TRBJ1-2; 8 positions agree with TRBD1. V gave up 5 bases and J gave up 3 bases; unmatched junction bases: 5. The CDR3 extends over 14 amino acids. Germline V lookup: CDR1 SEHNR, CDR2 FQNEAQ (reference sequence). The CDR3 spells CASSPWTGHYGYTF. The CDR3 bases are TGTGCCAGCAGCCCATGGACAGGGCACTATGGCTACACCTTC.

The J gene is TRBJ2-3, the V gene TRBV7-9, with 7 bases aligning to TRBD2. The CDR3 extends over 15 amino acids. Unmatched junction bases numbered 4, after V lost 2 bases and J lost 2 bases. CDR1 is SEHNR, CDR2 FQNEAQ, per germline (reference sequence). The CDR3 is CASSLTGLITDTQYF. The CDR3 DNA reads TGTGCCAGCAGCTTAACGGGACTAATCACAGATACGCAGTATTTT.

The rearrangement uses TRBV19 and TRBJ1-1; D remains unclear. Germline CDR1 and CDR2: LNHDA and SQIVND (reference sequence). V was cut by 3 bases and J by 3 bases, with 5 bases left in between. The CDR3 extends over 12 amino acids. CDR3 residues: CASSISDTEAFF. DNA for the CDR3: TGTGCCAGTAGTATCTCGGACACTGAAGCTTTCTTT.

The chain uses TRBV11-3 and TRBJ2-7; D is undetermined. This CDR3 contains 12 residues. The germline V gene encodes CDR1 SGHNT and CDR2 YENEEA. The germline V and J ends were trimmed by 5 bases and 6 bases, with 11 bases remaining between them. The CDR3 is CASSIRQAEQYF. In nucleotides, the CDR3 is TGTGCCAGCAGCATTCGTCAGGCCGAGCAGTACTTC.

A few counts support this clone. CDR3 in amino acids: CASSLEGQGSEQYF. As DNA, the CDR3 is TGTGCCAGCAGCTTGGAGGGACAGGGAAGCGAGCAGTACTTC. V is TRBV11-2 and J is TRBJ2-7, with 9 bases aligning to TRBD1. The CDR3 spans 14 residues. Germline V gives CDR1 SGHAT, CDR2 FQNNGV. Germline trimming cut 3 bases from V and 6 bases from J; bases unmatched to any gene: 6.

This clone turned up a few times. This chain joins TRBV10-3 and TRBJ1-6, with D possibly TRBD1 on 6 matching bases. Germline V lookup: CDR1 ENHRY, CDR2 SYGVKD. This CDR3 is 14 amino acids long. Trimming shortened V by 0 bases and J by 8 bases, and 8 bases separated the two germline ends. The CDR3 region has the DNA TGTGCCATCAGTGAGTCGGGGACATATTCACCCCTCCACTTT. Encoded protein: CAISESGTYSPLHF.